This T cell receptor (beta chain) was profiled in a study of blood T cells in healthy people across ages. The study's findings and limits: Versus aged donors, long-lived donors had higher diversity and more naive CD4+ cells.

Germline V gene sequence: CDR1 LNHNV, CDR2 YYDKDF (reference sequence). The CDR3 has 14 amino acids. Peripheral blood, roughly 11 milliliters per donor, was collected. Each sample had at least 6 million PBMCs isolated. In the case of this clonotype: The antigen is unknown. A read error may account for a junction end that differs from germline.

PCR was performed a second time for roughly 7 to 12 cycles using a sample-barcoded 5' primer and a J-beta primer mix. Every molecule of cDNA carried a tag from a template-switch adaptor with 12 random nucleotides. TCRdb reprocessed the 5' RACE reads with MiXCR, giving one entry per CDR3 protein. The sample shows about 1.4 million distinct CDR3 sequences, approximately 60% of them seen only once. The rearrangement links TRBV15 to TRBJ2-4; 9 bases line up with TRBD1. The sample was blood. The sequence derives from a man aged 18 to 35 in good health. DNA of the CDR3: TGTGCCACCAGTGTACAACAGGGGGCGGGCATTCAGCACTTC. Its protein is CATSVQQGAGIQHF.